This T cell receptor beta chain comes out of a study of graft-versus-host responses after intestinal transplantation. Study-level information: Each of the recipients got a multivisceral, liver-intestinal, or isolated intestinal transplant.

With respect to this clone: Its antigen is unidentified.

Trimming removed 1 base from V and 6 bases from J, with 13 bases in between. The CDR3 runs 14 residues. Germline values: CDR1 MNHNS, CDR2 SASEGT. The repertoire was sequenced with immunoSEQ multiplex PCR; TCRdb's copy has only in-frame clones and lacks some. The sample records tens of thousands of clones, about 91% being singletons. Whole-study findings and limits: The highest levels of circulating GvH clones went along with early declines in HvG clones after transplant. Individuals carrying graft-donor T cell macrochimerism showed high graft-versus-host to host-versus-graft clonal ratios in allografts.

The material sequenced was unstimulated CD4+ T cells sorted from spleen or lymph node cells, taken before transplant. This chain links TRBV6-1 with TRBJ2-7; D unclear. The TCR was taken from a human donor who was the organ donor for an intestinal transplant. The CDR3 region is CASSEGEVLGEQYF. The CDR3 nucleotides are TGTGCCAGCAGTGAAGGCGAGGTTCTGGGCGAGCAGTACTTC.